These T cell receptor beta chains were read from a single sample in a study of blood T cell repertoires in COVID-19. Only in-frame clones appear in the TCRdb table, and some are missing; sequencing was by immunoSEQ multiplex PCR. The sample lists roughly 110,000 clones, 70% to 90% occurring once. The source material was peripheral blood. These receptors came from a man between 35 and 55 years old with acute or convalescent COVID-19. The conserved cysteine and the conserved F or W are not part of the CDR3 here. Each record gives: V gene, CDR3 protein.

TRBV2 ASSGWDTSTDTQY
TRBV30 AWSVDSFGEQF
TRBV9 ASSVGVSSTDTQY
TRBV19 ASSQGDYGYT
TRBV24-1 ATSDRTSGWDEQF
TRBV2 ASSRGLGAANEQF
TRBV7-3 ASSVTSGAYEQY
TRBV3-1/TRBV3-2 ASSQGPEAF
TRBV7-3 ASSLSRTSGRTDTQY
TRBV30 AWKGLADEQY
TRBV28 ASVLTRTSGVTDTQY
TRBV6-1 ASSDSGSQPQH
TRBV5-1 ASSRRQGASYEQY
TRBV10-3 AIRTSSGANVLT
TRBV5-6 ASSLGDRGHEQF
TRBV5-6 ASRPGTGSIGELF
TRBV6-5 ASSLTDRGFYNEQF
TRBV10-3 AISGTGGDEQY
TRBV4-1 ASSPRQGHNTIY
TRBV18 ASSPIARNGELF
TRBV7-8 ASSLGDRGQANYGYT
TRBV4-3 ASSQEPRQGVEYGYT
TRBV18 ASSWTGEGRYT
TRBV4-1 ASSQNSGVGGANVLT
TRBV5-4 ASSLGQGVTNEQF
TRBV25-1 ASSEIRDSETQY
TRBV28 ASSTLGQGRAGTQY
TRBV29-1 SVVGDTYNEQF
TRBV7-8 ASSLGDSTYNEQF
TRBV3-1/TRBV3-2 ASSLRTGATYGYT
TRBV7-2 ASSRDSRSNTEAF
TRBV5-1 ASSPLAGGGAKNIQY
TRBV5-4 ASSKSPAGSSYNEQF
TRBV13 ASSSGLADSYEQY
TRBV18 ASSPLRSQSGEKLF
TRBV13 ASSCRETPEETQY
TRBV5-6 ASSLGTPLQETQY
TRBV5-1 ASSSGQGYEKLF
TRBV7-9 ASSLATGISEQY
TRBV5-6 ASSYTGSGANVLT
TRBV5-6 ASSFDRTEAF
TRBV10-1 ASRQFGGRGNTIY
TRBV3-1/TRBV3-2 ASSQDGAVRAEQY
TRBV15 ATSRELGQGTSPLH
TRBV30 AWSAPGTGKKDTQY
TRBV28 ASSFWQGGSPSTDTQY
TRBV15 ATSAPGGGQETQY
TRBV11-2 ASSPLGTDTQY
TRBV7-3 ASSLSRGAHDEQF
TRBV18 ASSVREFDGYT
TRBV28 ASSSWGQGAFTDTQY
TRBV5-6 ASSFRTALNEKLF
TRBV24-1 ATSDPLGANEKLF